The T cell receptor (beta chain) under discussion was sequenced for a study of T-cell reconstitution after alpha-beta-depleted transplantation in children. This clonotype occurred many times. Its antigen is not known. General study results and limits: Elevated TCRbeta diversity at day 60 was traced, in some patients, to surviving recipient T cells and thymic progenitors. Diversity and T-cell counts at one year after transplant derived mostly from new T cells. Expanded clones from the graft, numbering several hundred, reportedly supplied alpha-beta T cells about two months after transplant.

The J segment lost 0 bases and the V segment lost 6 bases, leaving 4 bases of the junction unmatched. The CDR3 has 14 amino acids. The TCRbeta library incorporated unique molecular identifiers. TCRdb itself ran the PCR reads through MiXCR, one entry per CDR3 protein. The profile shows about a million distinct CDR3 sequences, around 30% of them singletons. This TCR was recovered from a boy under two years old who had a stem cell transplant for SCID, so the T cells may come from the graft donor. The rearrangement links TRBV12-3 or TRBV12-4 to TRBJ2-7; 8 bases map to TRBD2. The material sequenced was PBMCs, mostly from graft donor cells, taken 360 days after TCRalphabeta/CD19-depleted stem cell transplant. CDR3 sequence: CASSSGGGSYEQYF. In DNA, the CDR3 is TGTGCCAGCAGCTCGGGGGGGGGCTCCTACGAGCAGTACTTC.